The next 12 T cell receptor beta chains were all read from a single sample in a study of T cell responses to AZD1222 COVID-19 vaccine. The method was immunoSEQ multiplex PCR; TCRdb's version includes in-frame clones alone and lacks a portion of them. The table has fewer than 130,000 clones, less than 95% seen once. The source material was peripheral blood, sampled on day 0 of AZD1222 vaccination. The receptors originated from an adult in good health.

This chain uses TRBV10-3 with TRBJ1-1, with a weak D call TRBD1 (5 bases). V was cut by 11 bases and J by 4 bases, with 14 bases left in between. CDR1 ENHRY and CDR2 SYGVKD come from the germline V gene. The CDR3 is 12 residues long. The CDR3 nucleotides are TGTGCCTCGACGCAGGGTGGCACTGAAGCTTTCTTT. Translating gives CASTQGGTEAFF.

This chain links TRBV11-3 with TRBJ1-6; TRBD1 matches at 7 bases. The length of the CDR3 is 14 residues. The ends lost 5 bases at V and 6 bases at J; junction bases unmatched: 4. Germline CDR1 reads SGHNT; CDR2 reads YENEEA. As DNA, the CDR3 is TGTGCCAGCAGCACGAGGGGGCCTAATTCACCCCTCCACTTT. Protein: CASSTRGPNSPLHF.

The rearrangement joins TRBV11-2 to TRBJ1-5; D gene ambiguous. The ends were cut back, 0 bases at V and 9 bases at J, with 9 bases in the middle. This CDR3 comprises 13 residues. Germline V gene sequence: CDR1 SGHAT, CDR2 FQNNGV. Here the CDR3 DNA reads TGTGCCAGCAGCTTAGAACCCATCGGGCCCCAGCATTTT. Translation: CASSLEPIGPQHF.

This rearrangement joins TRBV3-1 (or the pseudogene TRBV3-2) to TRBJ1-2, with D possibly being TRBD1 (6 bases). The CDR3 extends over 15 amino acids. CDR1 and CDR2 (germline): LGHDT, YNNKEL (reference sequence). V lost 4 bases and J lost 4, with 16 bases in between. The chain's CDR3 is CASSPSVQGGYGYTF. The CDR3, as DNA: TGTGCCAGCAGCCCCTCGGTTCAAGGGGGCTATGGCTACACCTTC.

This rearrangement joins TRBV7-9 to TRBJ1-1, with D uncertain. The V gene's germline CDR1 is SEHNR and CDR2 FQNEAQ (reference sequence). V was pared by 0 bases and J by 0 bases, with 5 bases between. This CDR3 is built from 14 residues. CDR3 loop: CASSLAGMNTEAFF. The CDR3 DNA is TGTGCCAGCAGCTTAGCGGGAATGAACACTGAAGCTTTCTTT.

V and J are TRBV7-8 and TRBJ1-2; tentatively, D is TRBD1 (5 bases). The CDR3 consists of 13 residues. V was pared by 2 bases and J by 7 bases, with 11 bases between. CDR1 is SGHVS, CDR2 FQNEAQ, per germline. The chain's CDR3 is CASSLRLGTGYTF. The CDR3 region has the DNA TGTGCCAGCAGCTTAAGGCTAGGGACTGGCTACACCTTC.

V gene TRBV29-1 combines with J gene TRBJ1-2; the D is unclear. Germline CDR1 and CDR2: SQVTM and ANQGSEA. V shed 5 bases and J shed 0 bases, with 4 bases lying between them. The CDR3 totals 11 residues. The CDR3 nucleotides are TGCAGCGTTACCACTAACTATGGCTACACCTTC. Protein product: CSVTTNYGYTF. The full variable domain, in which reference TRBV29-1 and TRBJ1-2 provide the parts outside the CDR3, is SAVISQKPSRDICQRGTSLTIQCQVDSQVTMMFWYRQQPGQSLTLIATANQGSEATYESGFVIDKFPISRPNLTFSTLTVSNMSPEDSSIYLCSVTTNYGYTFGSGTRLTVV.

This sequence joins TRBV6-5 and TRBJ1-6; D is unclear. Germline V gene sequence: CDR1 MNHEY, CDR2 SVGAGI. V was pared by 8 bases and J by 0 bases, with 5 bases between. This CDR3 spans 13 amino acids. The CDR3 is CASWSSYNSPLHF. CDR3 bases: TGTGCCAGCTGGAGCTCCTATAATTCACCCCTCCACTTT.

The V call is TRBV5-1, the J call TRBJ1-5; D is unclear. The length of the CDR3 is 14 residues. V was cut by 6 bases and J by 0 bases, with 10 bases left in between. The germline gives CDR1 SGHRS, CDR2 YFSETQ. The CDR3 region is CASIGLYSNQPQHF. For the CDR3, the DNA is TGCGCCAGCATTGGGTTATATAGCAATCAGCCCCAGCATTTT.

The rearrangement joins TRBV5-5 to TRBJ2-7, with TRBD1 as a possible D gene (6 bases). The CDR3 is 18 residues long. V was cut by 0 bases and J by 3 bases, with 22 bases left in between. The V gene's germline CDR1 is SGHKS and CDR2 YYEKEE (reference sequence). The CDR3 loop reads CASSLDRTGYRSLYEQYF. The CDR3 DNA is TGTGCCAGCAGCTTGGACCGAACAGGGTATCGATCTCTCTACGAGCAGTACTTC.

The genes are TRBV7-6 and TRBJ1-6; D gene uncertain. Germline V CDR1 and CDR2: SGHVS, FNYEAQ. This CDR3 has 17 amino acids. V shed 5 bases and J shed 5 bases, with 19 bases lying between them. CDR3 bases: TGTGCCAGCAGCCCGAGAAATCAAAGGTATGATAATTCACCCCTCCACTTT. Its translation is CASSPRNQRYDNSPLHF.

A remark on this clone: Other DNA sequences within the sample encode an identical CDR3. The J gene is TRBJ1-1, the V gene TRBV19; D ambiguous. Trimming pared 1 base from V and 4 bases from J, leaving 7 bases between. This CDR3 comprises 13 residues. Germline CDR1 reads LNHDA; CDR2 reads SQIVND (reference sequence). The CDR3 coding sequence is TGTGCCAGTAGTATAGGGGTGGGCACTGAAGCTTTCTTT. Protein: CASSIGVGTEAFF.